This TCR beta chain was sequenced in a study of shared clonotypes between healthy human individuals. Findings and limits, study-wide: Clonotype sharing among donors was thought likely to change with sequencing depth.

The naive CD8 fraction comprised CD45RO-negative cells positively selected for CCR7 and excluded terminally differentiated effector memory CD45RA+ cells. The V gene lost 5 bases and the J gene lost 1 base, with 14 bases spanning the gap. Germline V gene sequence: CDR1 SEHNR, CDR2 FQNEAQ (reference sequence). The CDR3 length is 15 residues. Sequenced by immunoSEQ multiplex PCR; TCRdb stores in-frame clones only, minus some. The sample has some 2 million clones; 85% to 95% are singletons. This clone showed up just a few times. Antigen specificity is unknown. The specimen was naive CD8+ T cells sorted from blood. The rearrangement joins TRBV7-9 to TRBJ1-1; no clear D gene. The sequence was collected from a man aged 18 to 30 in good health. This CDR3 is CASSPDLGGNTEAFF. The CDR3 nucleotides read TGTGCCAGCAGCCCGGACCTGGGTGGGAACACTGAAGCTTTCTTT.